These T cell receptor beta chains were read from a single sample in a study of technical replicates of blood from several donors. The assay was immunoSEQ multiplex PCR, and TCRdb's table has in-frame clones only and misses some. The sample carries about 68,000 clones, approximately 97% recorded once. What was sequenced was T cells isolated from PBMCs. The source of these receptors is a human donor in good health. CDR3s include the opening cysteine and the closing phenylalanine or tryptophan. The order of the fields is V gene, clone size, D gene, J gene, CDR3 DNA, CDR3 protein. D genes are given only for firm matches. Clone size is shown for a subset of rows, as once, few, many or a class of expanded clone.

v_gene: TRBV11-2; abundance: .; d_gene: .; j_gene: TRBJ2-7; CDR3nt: TGTGCCAGCAGCTTAGATTCGACATACGAGCAGTACTTC; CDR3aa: CASSLDSTYEQYF
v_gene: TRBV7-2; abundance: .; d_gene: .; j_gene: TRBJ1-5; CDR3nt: TGTGCCAGCAGCCCGGTCCTAGGCAGCAATCAGCCCCAGCATTTT; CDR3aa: CASSPVLGSNQPQHF
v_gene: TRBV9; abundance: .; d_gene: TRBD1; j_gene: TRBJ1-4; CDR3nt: TGTGCCAGCAGCACAACCGGGACAGCGACTGAAAAACTGTTTTTT; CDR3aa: CASSTTGTATEKLFF
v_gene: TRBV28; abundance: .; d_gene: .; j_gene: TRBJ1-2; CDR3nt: TGTGCCAGCAGTTTGGCAGGGGACTATGGCTACACCTTC; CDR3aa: CASSLAGDYGYTF
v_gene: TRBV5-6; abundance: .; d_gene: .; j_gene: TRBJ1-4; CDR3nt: TGTGCCAGCAGCTTGCGAAGACAGGACCTAAGGAATAATGAAAAACTGTTTTTT; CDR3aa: CASSLRRQDLRNNEKLFF
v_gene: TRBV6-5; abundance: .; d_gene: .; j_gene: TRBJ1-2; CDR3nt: TGTGCCAGCAGATCAACCGACAGTAGGGGCTACACCTTC; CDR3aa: CASRSTDSRGYTF
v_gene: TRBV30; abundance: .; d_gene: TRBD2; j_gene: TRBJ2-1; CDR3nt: TGTGCCTGGAGTCCTCTAGCGGGAGTCCTAAATGAGCAGTTCTTC; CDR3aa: CAWSPLAGVLNEQFF
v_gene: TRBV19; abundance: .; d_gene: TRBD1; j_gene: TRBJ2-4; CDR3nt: TGTGCCAGTAGTAGGCAGGGACAGGACAAAAACATTCAGTACTTC; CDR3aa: CASSRQGQDKNIQYF
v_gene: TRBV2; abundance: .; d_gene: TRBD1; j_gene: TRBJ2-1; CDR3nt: TGTGCCAGCGAAGGACAGGGCTCCTACAATGAGCAGTTCTTC; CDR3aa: CASEGQGSYNEQFF
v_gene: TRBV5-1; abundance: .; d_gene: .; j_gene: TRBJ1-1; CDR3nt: TGCGCCAGCAGCTTGGTACAGTACACTGAAGCTTTCTTT; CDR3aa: CASSLVQYTEAFF
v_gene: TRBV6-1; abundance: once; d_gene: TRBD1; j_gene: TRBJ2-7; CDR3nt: TGTGCCAGCAGTCCAATGGGGCCGGGACAGTGGGAGCAGTACTTC; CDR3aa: CASSPMGPGQWEQYF
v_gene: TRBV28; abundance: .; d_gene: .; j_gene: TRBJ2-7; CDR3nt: TGTGCCAGCAGTAACTCAGGGGCCTCCTACGAGCAGTACTTC; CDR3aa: CASSNSGASYEQYF
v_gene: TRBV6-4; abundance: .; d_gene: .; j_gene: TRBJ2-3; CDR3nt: TGTGCCAGCAGTGACGGGGAGTCAGCGCGGGATACGCAGTATTTT; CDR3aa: CASSDGESARDTQYF
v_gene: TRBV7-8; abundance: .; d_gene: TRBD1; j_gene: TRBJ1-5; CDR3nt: TGTGCCAGCAGTCAACAGGGGGCGAAAGATCAGCCCCAGCATTTT; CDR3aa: CASSQQGAKDQPQHF
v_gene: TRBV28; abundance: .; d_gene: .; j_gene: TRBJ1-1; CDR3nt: TGTGCCAGCAGCCTACCCCAGGGCACTGAAGCTTTCTTT; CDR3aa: CASSLPQGTEAFF
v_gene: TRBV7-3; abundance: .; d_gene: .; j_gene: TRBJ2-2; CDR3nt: TGTGCCAGCAGCTTGCAGTTCGCGAACACCGGGGAGCTGTTTTTT; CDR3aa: CASSLQFANTGELFF
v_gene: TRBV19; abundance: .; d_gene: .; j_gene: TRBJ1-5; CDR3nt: TGTGCCAGTAGTATTGCTCGGGATCAGCCCCAGCATTTT; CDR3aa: CASSIARDQPQHF
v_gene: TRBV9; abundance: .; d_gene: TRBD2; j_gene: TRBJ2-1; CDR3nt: TGTGCCAGCAGCCAACAACTAGCGGGAGGGCCCCATGAGCAGTTCTTC; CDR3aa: CASSQQLAGGPHEQFF
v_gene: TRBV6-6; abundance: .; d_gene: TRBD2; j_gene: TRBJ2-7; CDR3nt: TGTGCCAGCGGAACGACAATTGGGGGGGTGATCTACGAGCAGTACTTC; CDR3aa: CASGTTIGGVIYEQYF
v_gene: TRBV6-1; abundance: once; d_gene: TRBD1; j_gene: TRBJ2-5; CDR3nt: TGTGCCAGCATAAATACAGGGGGTGGTGAGACCCAGTACTTC; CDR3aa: CASINTGGGETQYF
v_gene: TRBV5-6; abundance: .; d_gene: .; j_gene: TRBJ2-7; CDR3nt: TGTGCCAGCAGAACCTTACAGGGAGGGGAGCAGTACTTC; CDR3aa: CASRTLQGGEQYF
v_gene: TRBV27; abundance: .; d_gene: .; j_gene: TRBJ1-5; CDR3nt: TGTGCCAGCAGTCACGGGACATATAATCAGCCCCAGCATTTT; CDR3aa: CASSHGTYNQPQHF
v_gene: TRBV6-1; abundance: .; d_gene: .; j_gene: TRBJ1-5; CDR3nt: TGTGCCAGCAAAGCGACTCTTAATCAGCCCCAGCATTTT; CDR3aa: CASKATLNQPQHF
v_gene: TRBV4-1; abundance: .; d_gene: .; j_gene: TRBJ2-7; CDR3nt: TGCGCCAGCAGCCAAGATTGGCGGGATCGATTCGAGCAGTACTTC; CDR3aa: CASSQDWRDRFEQYF
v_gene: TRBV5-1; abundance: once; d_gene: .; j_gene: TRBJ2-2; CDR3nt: TGCGCCAGCAGCCCTCCGGGACTGAACACCGGGGAGCTGTTTTTT; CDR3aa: CASSPPGLNTGELFF
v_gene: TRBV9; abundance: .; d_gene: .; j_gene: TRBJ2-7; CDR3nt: TGTGCCAGCAGCTCCCGACCGGGAGCCTACGAGCAGTACTTC; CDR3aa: CASSSRPGAYEQYF
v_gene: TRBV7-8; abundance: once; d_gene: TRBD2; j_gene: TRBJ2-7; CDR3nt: TGTGCCAGCAGCTTGGGACTAGCTGATAGCTCCTACGAGCAGTACTTC; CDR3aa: CASSLGLADSSYEQYF
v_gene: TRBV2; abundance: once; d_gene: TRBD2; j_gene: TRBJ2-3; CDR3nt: TGTGCCAGCACTAAGGGACTAGCGGGAACAGATACGCAGTATTTT; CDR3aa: CASTKGLAGTDTQYF
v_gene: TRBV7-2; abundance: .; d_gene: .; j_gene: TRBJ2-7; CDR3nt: TGTGCCAGCAGCTTAGATGGCGGGGTGGGCTTGGAGCAGTACTTC; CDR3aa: CASSLDGGVGLEQYF
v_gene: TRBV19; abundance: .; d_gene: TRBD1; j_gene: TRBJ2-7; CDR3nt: TGTGCCAGTAGCCCTGACAGGGGAAGGGAATACGAGCAGTACTTC; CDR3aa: CASSPDRGREYEQYF
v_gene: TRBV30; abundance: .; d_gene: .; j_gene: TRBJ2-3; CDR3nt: TGTGCCTGGAGTGGTTCTAGACCAGATACGCAGTATTTT; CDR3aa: CAWSGSRPDTQYF
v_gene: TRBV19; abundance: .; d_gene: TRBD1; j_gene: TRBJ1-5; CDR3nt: TGTGCCAGTAGTAACCAACAGGGGGCTAATCAGCCCCAGCATTTT; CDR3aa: CASSNQQGANQPQHF
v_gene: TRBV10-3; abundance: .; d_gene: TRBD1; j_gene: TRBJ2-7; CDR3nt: TGTGCCATCAGCGCCGGGACAGGGGTAATCGAGCAGTACTTC; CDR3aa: CAISAGTGVIEQYF
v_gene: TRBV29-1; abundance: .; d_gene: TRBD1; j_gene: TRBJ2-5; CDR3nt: TGCAGCGTCGCGAAATACAGGGGAAAAGCCCTTAGTGAGACCCAGTACTTC; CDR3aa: CSVAKYRGKALSETQYF
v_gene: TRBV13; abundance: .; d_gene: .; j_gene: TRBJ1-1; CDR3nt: TGTGCCAGCGGACGGGGGGGCACTGAAGCTTTCTTT; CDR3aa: CASGRGGTEAFF
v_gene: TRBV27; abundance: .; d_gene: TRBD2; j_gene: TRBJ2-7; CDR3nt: TGTGCCAGCAGTTTATCTTATAGCGGGAGGCCTCTCGAGCAGTACTTC; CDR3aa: CASSLSYSGRPLEQYF
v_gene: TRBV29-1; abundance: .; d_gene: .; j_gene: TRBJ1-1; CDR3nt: TGCAGCGCCGACACAGGACAGAACACTGAAGCTTTCTTT; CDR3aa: CSADTGQNTEAFF
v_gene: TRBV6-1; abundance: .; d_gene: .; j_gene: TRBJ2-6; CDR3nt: TGTGCCAGCAGTGCGTTGGGTAAAGGAGCAGGGGCCAACGTCCTGACTTTC; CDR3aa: CASSALGKGAGANVLTF
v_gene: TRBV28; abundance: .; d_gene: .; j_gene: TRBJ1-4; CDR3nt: TGTGCCAGCAGTTACTACGGAAACCTGAATGAAAAACTGTTTTTT; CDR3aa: CASSYYGNLNEKLFF
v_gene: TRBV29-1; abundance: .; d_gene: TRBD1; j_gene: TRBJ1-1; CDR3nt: TGCAGCGTTGGCCGTTGGACAGGGGAGTACACTGAAGCTTTCTTT; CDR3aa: CSVGRWTGEYTEAFF
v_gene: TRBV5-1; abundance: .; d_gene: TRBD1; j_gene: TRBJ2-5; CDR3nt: TGCGCCAGCACGCCGACAGGGGCTGAAGAGACCCAGTACTTC; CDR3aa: CASTPTGAEETQYF
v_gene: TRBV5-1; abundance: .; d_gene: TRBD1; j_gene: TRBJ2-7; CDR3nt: TGCGCCAGCAGCTTGCTGAACGAGGGGGCGCTGGCCTACGAGCAGTACTTC; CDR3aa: CASSLLNEGALAYEQYF
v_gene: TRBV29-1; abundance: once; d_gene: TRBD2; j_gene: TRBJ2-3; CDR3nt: TGCAGCGTTGCTAATAGCGGGAGCTGGGATACGCAGTATTTT; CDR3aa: CSVANSGSWDTQYF
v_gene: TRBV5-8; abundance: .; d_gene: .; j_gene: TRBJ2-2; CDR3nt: TGTGCCAGCAGCTTTCTTTCTGCGGGAACCGGGGAGCTGTTTTTT; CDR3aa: CASSFLSAGTGELFF
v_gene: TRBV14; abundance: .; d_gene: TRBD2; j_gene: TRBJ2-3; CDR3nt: TGTGCCAGCAGCGGAGGTGTGGTTGTGCCTAGCGGAAGGGCAGATACGCAGTATTTT; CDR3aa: CASSGGVVVPSGRADTQYF
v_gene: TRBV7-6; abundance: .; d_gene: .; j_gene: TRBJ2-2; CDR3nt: TGTGCCAGCAGCCAGGGGACCGGGGAGCTGTTTTTT; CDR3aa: CASSQGTGELFF
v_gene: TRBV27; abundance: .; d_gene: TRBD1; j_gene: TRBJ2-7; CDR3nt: TGTGCCAGCAGTTTAGGGACAGGGTTAAACGAGCAGTACTTC; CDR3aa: CASSLGTGLNEQYF
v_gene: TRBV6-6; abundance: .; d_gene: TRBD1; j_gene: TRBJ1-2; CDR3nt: TGTGCCAGCAGCTCCCCGGGACAGGGTAGTAATGGCTACACCTTC; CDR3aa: CASSSPGQGSNGYTF
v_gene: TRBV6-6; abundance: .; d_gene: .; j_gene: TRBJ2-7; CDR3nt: TGTGCCAGCAGCCCCGACTATCACGAGCAGTACTTC; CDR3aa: CASSPDYHEQYF
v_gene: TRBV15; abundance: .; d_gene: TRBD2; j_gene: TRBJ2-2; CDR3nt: TGTGCCACCAGCAGAGATCTAGCGGGAGCCCTCGCGATCACCGGGGAGCTGTTTTTT; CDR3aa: CATSRDLAGALAITGELFF
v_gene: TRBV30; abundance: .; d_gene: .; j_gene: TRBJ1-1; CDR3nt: TGTGCCTGGAGTATGTCGGACACTGAAGCTTTCTTT; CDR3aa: CAWSMSDTEAFF
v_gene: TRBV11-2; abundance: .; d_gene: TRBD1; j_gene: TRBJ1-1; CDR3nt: TGTGCCAGCAGCTCATATAAGGGGGCGCGCACTGAAGCTTTCTTT; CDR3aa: CASSSYKGARTEAFF
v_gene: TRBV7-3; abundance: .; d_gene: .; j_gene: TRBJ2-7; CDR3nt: TGTGCCAGCAGCTTAATGGCGGCCAGGGGATTGGACGAGCAGTACTTC; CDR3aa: CASSLMAARGLDEQYF
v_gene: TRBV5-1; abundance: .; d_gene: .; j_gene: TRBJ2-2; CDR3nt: TGCGCCAGCAGCTTGCTGTCGAGTGACGGGGAGCTGTTTTTT; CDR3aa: CASSLLSSDGELFF